This T cell receptor beta chain emerged from a study of T cell repertoires in cytomegalovirus infection. Study context: TCR beta signatures that were public indicated CMV infection and matching HLA type. Broader study findings: The study found HLA-C-restricted CMV-specific TCR beta clonotypes dominating the ex vivo response. Summed frequency of public TCR beta families distinguished CMV carriers with the relevant HLA.

This clonotype occurred a few times. Its antigen is unknown. The junction shows a germline mismatch at one end, possibly a read error. This CDR3 contains 17 residues. From germline, CDR1 is SGHTA and CDR2 FQGNSA. One entry per CDR3 protein results from TCRdb running MiXCR on the reads. The repertoire has about half a million distinct CDR3 sequences, under 55% of them found once; the top ten carry 40% to 50%. Source: cultured PBMCs, taken from culture after CMV antigen stimulation. The receptor was derived from a human donor in good health (CMV status not recorded). Some clones in this sample may be carry-over from other donors' samples. The chain carries TRBV7-2 and TRBJ2-5; 8 bases fit TRBD2. The CDR3 DNA reads as TGTGCCAGCAGTTTAGCTATCGGGGGGGCCTCCGAAGAGACCCAGTACTTC. It translates to CASSLAIGGASEETQYF.